In its sample, the clone carrying this T cell receptor beta chain was seen many times. The data are from a study of metastatic and nonmetastatic thyroid tumors. Not a single patient had been given any form of treatment at any point before undergoing thyroid surgery. As processed by the authors: Clinicopathological groups of papillary thyroid cancer showed CDR3 differences that were used to build a distant-metastasis classifier. TCRdb re-clonotyped the PCR reads through MiXCR. In this record, the V and J calls reflect TCRdb's handling and not the investigators' own analysis. This repertoire shows approximately 20,000 clones, roughly an eighth found once; its top ten account for 5.5% to 7.5%. The receptor comes from a male donor with papillary thyroid cancer or a benign thyroid nodule (not recorded which). Some clones in this sample may be carry-over from other donors' samples. Sequencing was performed on blood.

This CDR3 reads CASSITGLAKNIQYF. The CDR3 DNA reads as TGTGCCAGTAGTATAACGGGGTTGGCCAAAAACATTCAGTACTTC. The rearrangement uses TRBV19 and TRBJ2-4, with TRBD2 as a possible D gene (5 bases). The V gene lost 2 bases and the J gene lost 1 base, with 9 bases spanning the gap. Germline CDR1 is LNHDA and CDR2 is SQIVND (reference sequence). The CDR3 spans 15 residues.